Detailed here is one T cell receptor beta chain. Its recognized antigen is unknown. Base qualities are not provided; no much larger clone lies one nucleotide away. This sample was taken from a study of blood T cell repertoires in COVID-19 (dated by TCRdb to 2018 to 2021). As for the study more broadly: Collaborator samples came from the United States, Italy and Spain and covered acute and convalescent phases of COVID-19. The prospective study material was composed of cDNA or gDNA derived from T cells, B-cell-depleted T cells, or PBMCs. Deeply sampled blood TCRbeta repertoires from subjects exposed to, actively infected with, or recovered from COVID-19 were included in the dataset. The repertoires were made available in a free public database intended to serve as a resource for research on the immune response to SARS-CoV-2. Samples came from the ongoing ImmuneRACE study (first 160 participants) plus 1,254 subjects from 6 global collaborators. Nearly every sample came with metadata listing a de-identified subject ID, COVID-19 status, age in years and sex. HLA class I and class II types, where available, came from metadata supplied by the sample provider rather than from assay-based typing. On the study overall, not on this receptor specifically: The amount of clinical and demographic metadata varied by source and participant and was provided uncurated.

Relative to germline, V is missing 4 bases and J is missing 8 bases, with 16 bases of the junction outside any gene match. CDR3 length: 17 amino acids, cysteine to phenylalanine. The sequence is cut down to CDR3 DNA, 51 bases in frame from base 1. The germline V gene gives CDR1 as MNHNS and CDR2 as SASEGT. The immunoSEQ Assay, a bias-controlled multiplex PCR, was used to amplify TCRbeta CDR3 regions from genomic DNA. Per the authors' processing: Nucleated cell counts per sample were estimated from amplification of reference gene primers within the assay. To quantify the absolute abundance of each unique TCRbeta CDR3 rearrangement, sequence reads were collapsed and filtered. For each sample, productive Simpson clonality was calculated by taking the square root of Simpson's diversity index across productive rearrangements. TCRdb provides this immuneACCESS table in a form limited to in-frame rearrangements. Some clones are lacking; in checked studies, under half of them reflect an unresolved V gene, and why the rest are absent is not known. V and J calls plus clone size are reproduced from that table; the DNA served to infer D and trimming. Recorded for this sample are around 140,000 clones; around 80% of them occurred a single time. The ten top clones hold over 15% of the sample.

Whole blood was collected in K2EDTA tubes by collaborating institutions according to the institutions' own protocols. For TCRbeta analysis, collaborators shipped samples as frozen whole blood, isolated PBMCs, or DNA extracted from either of those sample types. The sequenced sample consisted of peripheral blood. The TCR was taken from a man in his fifties or sixties with acute or convalescent COVID-19. The sequence joins TRBV6-1 to TRBJ1-4; 7 central nucleotides agree with TRBD1. In nucleotides, the sequence is TGTGCCAGCAGTGCACGTATTGCTACAGGGGTGAGGGAAAAACTGTTTTTT. The encoded protein is CASSARIATGVREKLFF.